This T cell receptor (beta chain) was recovered during a study of cytomegalovirus exposure and HLA in healthy donors (dated by TCRdb to about 2017). As for the study more broadly: An earlier analysis of some 600 of the donors reported 276 Gb of sequence data and 117 million unique TCR beta sequences obtained from roughly 170 million T cells. An early release that covered 640 HLA-typed donors contained about 300 gigabases of sequencing data and approximately 85 million unique TCR sequences. The genetic ancestry cluster associated with self-reported Caucasian donors included 81% of the roughly 380 genotyped donors. The study aimed to test whether signatures of past pathogen exposure could be identified by cataloging public T cell receptors. Using immunosequencing, the study profiled T cell repertoires from 666 subjects and related those repertoires to cytomegalovirus serostatus. Besides the first cohort of under 700 subjects, a separate validation cohort made up of over 95 different subjects was used. To predict cytomegalovirus infection status, the study brought together high-throughput TCR immunosequencing, statistical association of individual TCRs with disease status, and machine learning. In a later analysis, previously published TCR beta repertoires from 666 donors were re-analyzed and high-resolution HLA genotyping was added so that TCR occurrence patterns could be studied. Rather than drawing on any new phenotypic data, the later analysis identified candidate immune exposures from TCR beta sequences and the way those sequences occurred across donors. To decide whether each TCR beta V gene segment behaved as functional or pseudogenic, an earlier analysis of some 570 of the donors relied on high-throughput TCR beta sequencing. Donor age, sex, ethnicity and CMV serostatus were collected together with the repertoire data. In a later genetic analysis, genome-wide SNP genotypes for about three fifths of the roughly 670 donors were used, and that subset was treated as a discovery cohort. All discovery cohort repertoires had been generated on a single sequencing platform. Class I and class II HLA loci were covered by the typing at four-digit resolution. The number of donors typed differed by locus, with 629-630 for A, B, C, DRB1 and DQB1, roughly 550 for DQA1, some 570 for DPA1, and around 460 for DPB1. Four or five DR-DQ haplotypes were handled as single units for association and clustering, since linkage in the cohort was strong. Across around 400 genotyped donors of the cohort, an average of about 240,000 unique TCR beta nucleotide sequences per donor were sequenced, and roughly a sixth of those sequences were non-productive. What the research found in general, with its limitations: Because HLA typing was missing for some donors at each locus, association tests included only the typed subset. Strong co-occurrence of HLA alleles, especially DR and DQ, made assigning TCR associations to individual alleles difficult. According to a later analysis, TCR association rates differed among HLA loci, with DRB1 alleles showing the most associated TCRs and HLA-C alleles showing the fewest. In a later genetic analysis, a missense DCLRE1C variant was associated with V-gene and J-gene trimming of TCR beta chains, and the association was replicated in an independent cohort. According to a later analysis, most CMV-associated TCR beta chains appeared to be HLA-restricted, and the HLA associations seemed to be driven largely by CMV exposure. A total of 150 to 200 TCR beta chains were listed by the study as associated with cytomegalovirus. Some IMGT-functional V segments, including TRBV6-2 and TRBV6-3, could not be told apart with the 87-base-pair reads, so those segments were excluded. A later analysis found that HLA-associated TCR beta chains were more clonally expanded and had lower generation probabilities than equally common non-associated chains. Linkage disequilibrium might explain the correlated functional status among segregating V segments, but an unknown experimental factor could not be excluded. Roughly uniform sequencing depth across donors was assumed in presence/absence analyses, although this assumption may not hold. In this cohort, only TCR beta chains were sequenced, and detectable features were limited by the absence of alpha or paired-chain data. Three of the identified cytomegalovirus-associated TCR beta chains were confirmed in vitro to be specific for cytomegalovirus antigens. Broadly in line with IMGT annotations, most TCR beta V segments showed up in productive rearrangements about 90% or about 30% of the time in an earlier analysis of around 600 of the donors. The earlier analysis of fewer than 750 of the donors excluded some 15 rarely observed V segments, including chromosome 9 orphons, because counts were too low. Compared with the approximately 600-donor mean, donors in an Asian-associated ancestry cluster had fewer N-insertions in productive TCRs, according to a later genetic analysis. The sequencing pipeline was judged likely to have produced a cluster of highly shared sequence variants as a technical artifact. The only immune exposure information available for the cohort was CMV serostatus. The classifier was reported to diagnose cytomegalovirus status with high specificity and sensitivity in both the original and validation cohorts. The authors suggested that the approach could potentially be extended to other disease states and immunological phenotypes. According to a later analysis, parvovirus B19, influenza, CMV and Epstein-Barr virus appeared linked to several top co-occurrence clusters. A later analysis associated about 17,000 TCR beta sequences with specific HLA alleles at a false discovery rate of 0.05. Most TCR sequences were seen in very few donors, while some public TCRs were found in many individuals. A further reported finding was that TCR beta sequences accurately predicted the HLA-A and HLA-B alleles for most subjects in the first cohort.

The library relied on the immunoSEQ multiplex PCR assay. The multiplex PCR relied on a mix of 60 forward primers for TCR Vbeta segments and 13 reverse primers for TCR Jbeta segments. Amplification of the CDR3 region of rearranged TCR beta genes was performed with a multiplex PCR assay on genomic DNA. The amplified TCR beta libraries were sequenced on the Illumina HiSeq System as 87-base-pair reads. In the paper's pipeline: A later analysis counted approximately 74 million unique TCR beta chains across the 550 to 750 repertoires, and some 11 million of these chains were shared by at least two donors. A nearest-neighbor algorithm error-corrected the raw reads and collapsed the reads into unique sequences, merging closely related sequences to remove PCR and sequencing errors. To assign V, D and J gene segments, CDR3 sequences were aligned to IMGT reference sequences. For a sequence to be retained, a match of at least six nucleotides to both a V gene segment and a J gene segment was required. Rearrangements were called productive when the CDR3 lacked stop codons and stayed in frame with V and J; all others were non-productive. CDR3 was defined according to IMGT convention as the region running from the second conserved V-encoded cysteine to the conserved J-encoded phenylalanine. Sequences without an unambiguous match to a single V gene segment were excluded from the earlier analysis of 450 to 750 of the donors. In an earlier analysis of 587 of the donors, a V segment was called functional when productive rearrangements were above 56.7%, and segregating when the standard deviation between donors exceeded 5%. A statistical classification framework was built for diagnosing cytomegalovirus status from the catalog of TCR beta chain sequences. In a later analysis, TCR nucleotide sequences were compared against IMGT/GENE-DB human TR gene sequences so that V and J genes could be assigned. In a later analysis, CDR3 sequences and most-parsimonious VDJ recombination scenarios were assigned using the TCRdist pipeline. In a later analysis, every TCR beta chain was defined by the combination of its CDR3 amino acid sequence and its V-gene family, and reads without a unique V-gene family were dropped. In a later analysis, 450 to 600 highly shared, low-generation-probability nucleotide sequences were removed to address suspected cross-contamination and a sequencing artifact. In a later analysis, a clonal expansion index was calculated for each public chain from normalized within-repertoire ranks of inferred template counts. In a later analysis, generation probabilities were computed using a VDJ recombination model fitted to out-of-frame rearrangements, and the results were checked against IGoR. In a later analysis, hypergeometric tests were used to score TCR-TCR, TCR-HLA and TCR-CMV co-occurrence, with a repertoire-size bias correction applied to TCR pairs. A later analysis estimated false discovery rates by permuting HLA or CMV assignments 20 times. A later analysis grouped co-occurring TCRs with DBSCAN, adding TCRdist sequence similarity when clustering within HLA-allele-positive subsets. Repertoires with fewer than 30,000 or more than 120,000 public chains, plus five repertoires with anomalous nucleotide sharing, were excluded from co-occurrence clustering. TCRdb carries this immuneACCESS record with in-frame sequences only. Its versions omit some clonotypes, under half of them owing to an unresolved V gene in the studies checked, with the rest unexplained. For V, J and clone size, that table is used; D and trimming come from the DNA. Here the sample has approximately 190,000 clones; 70% to 80% occur a single time. Of the sample, approximately 2.1% is held by the ten largest clones.

Remarks on this clone: Its specific antigen is unknown. It has no much larger one-base neighbor in the sample; base qualities were not kept.

The cohort comprised approximately 700 healthy bone marrow donors. At the time of sampling, all cohort members were nominally healthy, though unrecorded immune exposures were likely present. The donor tested CMV seropositive, placing the donor among the 250 to 350 seropositive members of the cohort. A peripheral blood sample was provided by each donor, and peripheral blood mononuclear cells were used for TCR beta sequencing. The Qiagen DNeasy Blood Extraction Kit was used to extract genomic DNA from the blood cell samples. The trim is 5 bases for V and 3 bases for J, with a gap of 16 bases between the germline ends. From a lookup of the germline V gene (reference sequence), CDR1 and CDR2 are SEHNR and FQNEAQ. Its CDR3 holds 15 amino acids, cysteine through phenylalanine. Just the 45-base CDR3 DNA is kept, in frame starting at base 1.

The clonotype was recovered from a woman aged 25 to 39 in good health and CMV-seropositive. The sequence is built from TRBV7-9 and TRBJ1-2; a weak D assignment points to TRBD1 (5 bases agree). Sequences were obtained from PBMCs. The nucleotide sequence is TGTGCCAGCAGCCACGGAACTCCGGGGGACTATGGCTACACCTTC. It codes for CASSHGTPGDYGYTF.